This TCR beta chain was identified during a study of T cell responses to AZD1222 COVID-19 vaccine. After removal of 0 bases from V and 9 bases from J, the junction contained 4 bases not matched to a gene. CDR3 size: 13 residues. CDR1 is SGHTA and CDR2 is FQGTGA in the germline V gene. Clones were sequenced by immunoSEQ multiplex PCR, and TCRdb holds only the in-frame ones, with some missing. The sample records more than 95,000 clones, roughly 85% being singletons. Concerning this clone itself: The antigen is undetermined.

Doses given second, at about 4 or about 12 weeks, were pooled. Notes on the study in general: Unmutated regions of variants are reportedly targeted by nearly half of spike-specific TCRs. Most donors were white British and more were female, and clonal diversity was possibly underestimated. Regions 160-218 and 743-854 held dominance among vaccine-associated CD4 TCRs, which spanned spike.

Sequences were derived from peripheral blood, sampled 28 days after the second AZD1222 dose. The TCR originated in an adult who received the AZD1222 COVID-19 vaccine. J is TRBJ1-1 and V is TRBV7-3, with TRBD1 matching 7 bases. The CDR3 region is CASSLTRQGKAFF. In nucleotides, the CDR3 is TGTGCCAGCAGCTTAACTAGACAGGGAAAAGCTTTCTTT.